The 9 T cell receptor beta chains in this list originate from one sample, sequenced in a study of T cell repertoires in cytomegalovirus infection. TCRdb fed the reads into MiXCR, producing one record per CDR3 protein. There are fewer than 950,000 distinct CDR3 sequences in the sample; roughly 33% occur only once, and over 10% lies in the top ten. These receptors are not linked to any known antigen. Sequencing was performed on cultured CD8+ T cells from PBMCs, taken from culture after CMV antigen stimulation. These receptors all come from a human donor in good health (CMV status not recorded). Some clones in this sample may be carry-over from other donors' samples.

Only a few counts were recorded for this clonotype. The CDR3 protein is CASSLRPSGDRTNSPLHF. The CDR3 DNA reads as TGTGCCAGCAGCCTAAGACCCTCGGGGGACAGGACTAATTCACCCCTCCACTTT. The rearrangement uses TRBV7-6 and TRBJ1-6, with 8 bases that match TRBD1. In germline, CDR1 is SGHVS, CDR2 FNYEAQ. The CDR3 is 18 amino acids. The trim removed 5 bases at V and 6 bases at J, leaving 15 bases unmatched.

The chain joins TRBV29-1 to TRBJ2-1; 9 bases align to TRBD1. CDR1 SQVTM and CDR2 ANQGSEA come from the germline V gene. CDR3 length: 17 residues. V was pared by 1 base and J by 2 bases, with 9 bases of the junction left unmatched. The CDR3 is CSVEAPQGQGPYNEQFF. DNA of the CDR3: TGCAGCGTTGAAGCTCCCCAAGGACAGGGGCCCTACAATGAGCAGTTCTTC.

This clonotype was seen once. V and J are TRBV15 and TRBJ2-5; weak D call: TRBD2 (6 bases). CDR3 length equals 16 residues. Germline V gives CDR1 LNHNV, CDR2 YYDKDF (reference sequence). Between the trimmed V and J ends, which lost 2 bases and 5 bases, there was a span of 18 bases. The CDR3 spells CATSRNRLPAGETQYF. The CDR3 DNA follows: TGTGCCACCAGCAGAAATCGCCTCCCGGCGGGGGAGACCCAGTACTTC.

This clonotype showed up many times. The rearrangement links TRBV7-6 to TRBJ2-3; 7 nucleotides align to TRBD1. The CDR3 runs to 15 residues. The V gene's germline CDR1 is SGHVS and CDR2 FNYEAQ. Trimming took 5 bases from V and 1 from J; bases not matched to a gene: 6. The CDR3 reads CASSRGTVGTDTQYF. DNA for the CDR3: TGTGCCAGCAGCCGAGGGACAGTAGGCACAGATACGCAGTATTTT.

The chain carries TRBV7-2 and TRBJ1-3, with TRBD1 matching 8 bases. The V gene's germline CDR1 is SGHTA and CDR2 FQGNSA. The CDR3 length is 17 residues. The V and J ends lost 5 bases and 2 bases, in that order; junction bases with no gene match: 11. CDR3 sequence (DNA): TGTGCCAGCAGCCGCAGGGGCGGCAGGGGGCCTGGAAACACCATATATTTT. Translated, it gives CASSRRGGRGPGNTIYF.

The chain recombines TRBV6-8 with TRBJ1-2, with TRBD1 matching over 9 bases. This CDR3 contains 15 residues. Germline trimming cut 2 bases from V and 3 bases from J; bases unmatched to any gene: 4. In germline, CDR1 is MNHGY, CDR2 SAAAGT. The CDR3 is CASSYPGQGDYGYTF. The CDR3 DNA reads TGTGCCAGCAGTTACCCGGGACAGGGCGACTATGGCTACACCTTC.

This clonotype has more than one count but fewer than ten. The chain links TRBV7-9 to TRBJ1-1; the D gene is possibly TRBD1 (6 bases). The germline CDR1 and CDR2 sequences are SEHNR and FQNEAQ (reference sequence). Trimming cost V 5 bases and J 6 bases, with 7 bases left between them. There are 11 residues in the CDR3. The CDR3 region is CASSRTAEAFF. The CDR3, as DNA: TGTGCCAGCAGCCGGACAGCTGAAGCTTTCTTT.

V gene TRBV6-2 or TRBV6-3 combines with J gene TRBJ1-1; 8 bases agree with TRBD1. V shed 6 bases and J 7 bases; nucleotides not matched to a gene: 10. The CDR3 spans 14 residues. CDR1 is MNHEY, CDR2 SVGEGT, per germline. The CDR3 DNA sequence: TGTGCCAGCAGCTCTTCTCAACAGGGGGATGAAGCTTTCTTT. This codes for CASSSSQQGDEAFF.

In this sample, this clonotype turned up many times. CDR3 in amino acids: CASSLDQGYEQYV. The CDR3 DNA reads TGTGCCAGCAGCTTGGATCAGGGCTACGAGCAGTACGTC. This chain joins TRBV7-2 and TRBJ2-7; weak D call: TRBD1 (5 bases). This CDR3 has 13 amino acids. V was cut by 3 bases and J by 3 bases, with 9 bases left in between. Germline lookup yields CDR1 SGHTA and CDR2 FQGNSA.